What follows are 4 T cell receptor beta chains derived from one specimen sequenced in a study of spatial heterogeneity in lung cancer. Each CDR3 protein is one row after TCRdb ran MiXCR on the 5' RACE reads. Here the sample spans 14,000 or so distinct CDR3 sequences, approximately 4.5% being singletons. Sample time point: sample taken at primary tumor resection. Overall study results and limits: In tumors, expanded intratumoral alpha and beta TCR counts tracked mutation counts.

Antigen specificity for these receptors is unknown. Sequences were derived from lung tumor tissue, sampled at surgery. These receptors were obtained from a female donor with early-stage non-small cell lung cancer.

There are many counts of this clonotype. The library was designed around alpha chains, so this beta chain is a stray read whose abundance carries little weight. CDR3 protein: CASTFLQHTGELFF. CDR3 bases: TGTGCCAGCACTTTTCTACAGCACACCGGGGAGCTGTTTTTT. The V gene is TRBV28, the J gene TRBJ2-2; no definite D call. Trimming removed 7 bases at V and 3 bases at J, with 12 bases between. Per the germline V gene, CDR1 is MDHEN and CDR2 is SYDVKM. The CDR3 has 14 residues.

To note about this clonotype: With the library built for alpha chains, this beta chain is off target and its frequency is not meaningful. The chain combines TRBV4-1 with TRBJ1-2; maybe TRBD1 (6 bases). This CDR3 is built from 17 residues. Germline-derived CDR1 and CDR2 are MGHRA and YSYEKL. Trimming left V 1 base short and J 8 bases short, with 23 bases between. The CDR3 sequence: CASSQAAGASRGEGYTF. The CDR3 DNA follows: TGCGCCAGCAGCCAAGCTGCAGGGGCGTCCCGAGGCGAAGGCTACACCTTC.

This clonotype was picked up many times. The size of this beta chain means little, since it is a stray read in a library made for alpha chains. This sequence joins TRBV12-3 or TRBV12-4 and TRBJ2-1; D unresolved. The CDR3 spans 12 residues. Deletions cut 6 bases from V and 8 bases from J, with 11 bases between. The CDR3 sequence: CASSRKLDEQFF. The CDR3 DNA sequence: TGTGCCAGCAGCAGGAAACTGGATGAGCAGTTCTTC.

The table lists this clonotype with many counts. Within a library made for alpha chains, this beta chain is off target, and its count is uninformative. The chain carries TRBV6-9 and TRBJ1-4; D not certain. Per germline, CDR1 MNHGY and CDR2 SVAAGI. The CDR3 totals 14 residues. Trimming pared 0 bases from V and 6 bases from J, leaving 8 bases between. The CDR3 loop is CASSYSQPDEKLFF. The CDR3 DNA is TGTGCCAGCAGTTATTCCCAGCCCGATGAAAAACTGTTTTTT.